The 31 T cell receptor beta chains below come from one sample, sequenced in a study of CD4+ T cells in melanoma. Measured with immunoSEQ multiplex PCR; TCRdb has only the in-frame clones, and not every one. The sample has some 150,000 clones, about nine tenths seen once; the top ten hold 1.5%. All receptors derive from a human donor with melanoma.

The rearrangement uses TRBV10-3 and TRBJ2-7; a possible D gene is TRBD1 (6 bases). The CDR3 length is 13 residues. V was shortened by 0 bases and J by 6 bases, with 9 bases between the two germline ends. Germline V gives CDR1 ENHRY, CDR2 SYGVKD. The DNA for the CDR3 is TGTGCCATCAGTGAGTCGGGGGCGGGCGAGCAGTACTTC. It is translated as CAISESGAGEQYF.

The rearrangement joins TRBV19 to TRBJ1-6, with unresolved D. The germline V and J ends were trimmed by 6 bases and 0 bases, with 3 bases remaining between them. Germline values: CDR1 LNHDA, CDR2 SQIVND (reference sequence). The CDR3 contains 13 residues. In nucleotides, the CDR3 is TGTGCCAGTAGCGGCTCCTATAATTCACCCCTCCACTTT. Translating it yields CASSGSYNSPLHF.

This clone was picked up one time. The chain carries TRBV5-1 and TRBJ2-1; TRBD1 agrees at 8 bases. There are 15 residues in the CDR3. Germline CDR1 and CDR2: SGHRS and YFSETQ. Trimming removed 10 bases from V and 3 bases from J; junction bases left unmatched: 12. The CDR3 here is CASRQGASFYNEQFF. The CDR3 region has the DNA TGCGCCTCCCGGCAGGGGGCCTCCTTCTACAATGAGCAGTTCTTC.

The chain carries TRBV2 and TRBJ2-7, with TRBD1 matching over 7 bases. The CDR3 has 14 amino acids. The V gene's germline CDR1 is SNHLY and CDR2 FYNNEI. The J segment lost 1 base and the V segment lost 10 bases, leaving 10 bases of the junction unmatched. The CDR3: CAIVRGTDSYEQYF. DNA for the CDR3: TGTGCCATCGTGAGGGGGACAGATTCCTACGAGCAGTACTTC.

The rearrangement links TRBV6-5 to TRBJ1-6; the D is unclear. CDR3 size: 16 residues. CDR1 is MNHEY, CDR2 SVGAGI, per germline. V shed 1 base and J shed 6 bases, with 13 bases lying between them. The CDR3 spells CASSYYASRGNSPLHF. Written as DNA, the CDR3 is TGTGCCAGCAGTTACTACGCGTCCCGCGGTAATTCACCCCTCCACTTT.

The chain combines TRBV2 with TRBJ1-5; D may be TRBD1 (6 bases). The CDR3 sequence is 14 residues long. Per germline, CDR1 SNHLY and CDR2 FYNNEI. The V end lost 4 bases, the J end lost 3 bases, and 10 bases lay between the germline ends. CDR3 sequence reads: CASSADSFNQPQHF. The CDR3 DNA follows: TGTGCCAGCAGTGCGGACAGCTTCAATCAGCCCCAGCATTTT.

The genes are TRBV5-1 and TRBJ1-1; D is undetermined. Germline V lookup: CDR1 SGHRS, CDR2 YFSETQ. This CDR3 contains 16 residues. V shed 4 bases and J shed 0 bases, with 16 bases lying between them. CDR3 region: CASSATTAQMNTEAFF. In DNA, the CDR3 is TGCGCCAGCAGCGCAACGACGGCGCAAATGAACACTGAAGCTTTCTTT.

This clone was observed once. This chain connects TRBV14 to TRBJ2-3; D uncertain. V lost 1 base to trimming and J lost 0 bases, with 8 bases between them. This CDR3 has 15 residues. Germline CDR1 reads SGHDN; CDR2 reads FVKESK. The CDR3 region is CASSQGRWSTDTQYF. CDR3 DNA: TGTGCCAGCAGCCAAGGACGTTGGAGCACAGATACGCAGTATTTT.

Remarks on this clone: One junction end does not reproduce the germline sequence, and a read error may be involved. The J gene is TRBJ1-4, the V gene TRBV6-4, with D possibly being TRBD1 (5 bases). CDR1 and CDR2 (germline): MRHNA, SNTAGT. The length of the CDR3 is 9 residues. The CDR3 loop is CASDGGRIF. CDR3 in DNA: TGTGCCAGCGACGGGGGACGGATTTTT.

Here the CDR3 reads CASSQMGQGVTGELFF. CDR3 sequence (DNA): TGCGCCAGCAGCCAAATGGGACAGGGCGTCACCGGGGAGCTGTTTTTT. The gene calls are TRBV4-1 and TRBJ2-2, with 9 bases aligning to TRBD1. CDR3 length: 16 residues. After removal of 2 bases from V and 4 bases from J, the junction contained 5 bases not matched to a gene. The germline CDR1 and CDR2 sequences are MGHRA and YSYEKL.

The chain employs TRBV5-6 and TRBJ2-5; 9 bases fit TRBD1. This CDR3 spans 14 amino acids. Germline values: CDR1 SGHDT, CDR2 YYEEEE. V lost 7 bases, J lost 9 bases, and 13 bases stayed unmatched. CDR3 sequence reads: CASGGTGGPDPQYF. CDR3 bases: TGTGCCAGCGGCGGTACAGGGGGCCCGGATCCCCAGTACTTC.

In its sample, this clone was seen a few times. The rearrangement links TRBV6-1 to TRBJ2-2; D is unclear. This CDR3 comprises 14 residues. The V and J ends lost 7 bases and 5 bases respectively, with 14 bases between them. The germline gives CDR1 MNHNS, CDR2 SASEGT. In DNA, the CDR3 is TGTGCCAGCAAAAGGGATCCTGGGACCGGGGAGCTGTTTTTT. Translated: CASKRDPGTGELFF.

The V and J genes are TRBV6-1 and TRBJ2-5; 8 bases fit TRBD1. The V and J ends lost 2 bases and 1 base, in that order; junction bases with no gene match: 0. CDR1 and CDR2 from the germline V gene are MNHNS and SASEGT. The CDR3 is 14 amino acids. The CDR3 region has the DNA TGTGCCAGCAGTGAACAGGGGGCCCAAGAGACCCAGTACTTC. It translates to CASSEQGAQETQYF.

The CDR3 DNA reads TGTGCCAGCAGTGCGGACAGGGGTAGCGAAAAACTGTTTTTT. Protein product: CASSADRGSEKLFF. V usage is TRBV2 and J usage is TRBJ1-4; 9 bases fit TRBD1. The J segment lost 8 bases and the V segment lost 4 bases, leaving 5 bases of the junction unmatched. Germline-derived CDR1 and CDR2 are SNHLY and FYNNEI. The CDR3 is 14 residues long.

This sequence joins TRBV6-6 and TRBJ2-7, with a weak D call TRBD1 (7 bases). The CDR3 is made up of 15 amino acids. V was cut by 0 bases and J by 4 bases, with 13 bases left in between. The germline gives CDR1 MNHNY, CDR2 SVGAGI (reference sequence). The CDR3, as DNA: TGTGCCAGCAGTTACTCTTCAGGGGGGCGTTACGAGCAGTACTTC. Translated, it gives CASSYSSGGRYEQYF.

This chain connects TRBV9 to TRBJ2-7; 7 bases are a match to TRBD2. The CDR3 covers 14 residues. After removal of 3 bases from V and 1 base from J, the junction contained 4 bases not matched to a gene. In germline, CDR1 is SGDLS, CDR2 YYNGEE. The CDR3 nucleotides are TGTGCCAGCAGCGATAGCGGGTATTCCTACGAGCAGTACTTC. Its protein is CASSDSGYSYEQYF.

The chain is built from TRBV20-1 and TRBJ2-3; weak D call: TRBD2 (6 bases). Germline lookup yields CDR1 DFQATT and CDR2 SNEGSKA (reference sequence). The V and J ends lost 6 bases and 11 bases respectively, with 15 bases between them. CDR3 length: 11 residues. CDR3 in amino acids: CSARLVVEQYF. CDR3 nucleotide sequence: TGCAGTGCGCGACTAGTCGTGGAGCAGTATTTT.

The CDR3 sequence is CASTSSSGGAGTGELFF. Here the CDR3 DNA reads TGTGCCAGCACCTCGTCTAGCGGGGGGGCCGGCACCGGGGAGCTGTTTTTT. V usage is TRBV2 and J usage is TRBJ2-2; 12 bases are a match to TRBD2. V shed 7 bases and J 4 bases; nucleotides not matched to a gene: 10. CDR3 length: 17 residues. CDR1 and CDR2 from the germline V gene are SNHLY and FYNNEI.

This chain connects TRBV30 to TRBJ2-4; no clear D. The CDR3 loop spans 13 amino acids. The germline CDR1 and CDR2 sequences are GTSNPN and SVGIG (reference sequence). Trimming took 5 bases from V and 0 from J, leaving 8 bases between them. The CDR3 DNA follows: TGTGCCTGGGGACGACTAGCCAAAAACATTCAGTACTTC. This translates into CAWGRLAKNIQYF.

This chain connects TRBV7-9 to TRBJ2-2; 7 bases match TRBD2. Per the germline V gene, CDR1 is SEHNR and CDR2 is FQNEAQ (reference sequence). After removal of 4 bases from V and 2 bases from J, the junction contained 7 bases not matched to a gene. The CDR3 loop spans 16 amino acids. The CDR3 loop is CASSSFSGVNTGELFF. CDR3 nucleotides: TGTGCCAGCAGCTCGTTCAGCGGGGTAAACACCGGGGAGCTGTTTTTT.

The rearrangement joins TRBV14 to TRBJ2-1; D may be TRBD1 or TRBD2 (6 bases each). Germline CDR1 reads SGHDN; CDR2 reads FVKESK. The CDR3 totals 14 residues. V lost 3 bases and J lost 7, with 13 bases in between. The CDR3 region has the DNA TGTGCCAGCAGCCACTGGGGGGCAGAAAATGAGCAGTTCTTC. Its translation is CASSHWGAENEQFF.

This clone was observed once. CDR3 in DNA: TGCGCCAGCAGTCGAGCAGGGGACCCCTACAATGAGCAGTTCTTC. This sequence encodes CASSRAGDPYNEQFF. The chain combines TRBV5-1 with TRBJ2-1, with a weak D call TRBD1 (6 bases). The CDR3 is 15 amino acids. Trimming took 5 bases from V and 2 from J, leaving 14 bases between them. Per germline, CDR1 SGHRS and CDR2 YFSETQ.

The chain is built from TRBV5-1 and TRBJ2-2; D perhaps matches TRBD1 (5 bases). Germline CDR1 and CDR2: SGHRS and YFSETQ. The ends were cut back, 6 bases at V and 4 bases at J, with 13 bases in the middle. The length of the CDR3 is 14 residues. CDR3 in amino acids: CASTHTTGTGELFF. The CDR3 nucleotides read TGCGCCAGCACCCATACTACAGGCACCGGGGAGCTGTTTTTT.

The chain carries TRBV5-1 and TRBJ2-7; possibly TRBD1 for D (6 bases). The CDR3 consists of 14 residues. Germline V CDR1 and CDR2: SGHRS, YFSETQ. The ends were cut back, 4 bases at V and 4 bases at J, with 15 bases in the middle. CDR3 in DNA: TGCGCCAGCAGCCCCGGCCCAGGGGAATACGAGCAGTACTTC. Protein: CASSPGPGEYEQYF.

The J gene is TRBJ2-5, the V gene TRBV11-2; TRBD2 aligns across 12 bases. The CDR3 has 17 amino acids. From germline, CDR1 is SGHAT and CDR2 FQNNGV. With V trimmed by 4 bases and J by 5 bases, 11 bases remained unmatched. In nucleotides, the CDR3 is TGTGCCAGCAGCTCCTCTCGGGCTAGCGGGGGGGCGGAGACCCAGTACTTC. This sequence encodes CASSSSRASGGAETQYF.

The J gene is TRBJ1-6, the V gene TRBV18; D might be TRBD1 (6 bases). CDR1 is KGHSH, CDR2 LQKENI, per germline. Trimming removed 3 bases from V and 8 bases from J, with 14 bases in between. The CDR3 has 15 residues. Here the CDR3 reads CASSPIQGPDSPLHF. CDR3 nucleotide sequence: TGTGCCAGCTCACCGATTCAGGGGCCGGATTCACCCCTCCACTTT.

This sequence joins TRBV9 and TRBJ2-1; D possibly corresponds to TRBD2 (5 bases). The CDR3 has 15 residues. Germline V gives CDR1 SGDLS, CDR2 YYNGEE. V lost 3 bases and J 5 bases, leaving 15 bases between the germline ends. The CDR3 reads CASSELVGNNNEQFF. CDR3 in DNA: TGTGCCAGCAGCGAACTAGTCGGGAACAACAATGAGCAGTTCTTC.

A word on this clone: Distinct nucleotide sequences in the sample also encode this CDR3. The gene calls are TRBV5-1 and TRBJ2-7; D unclear. With 4 bases removed from V and 2 bases from J, the gap between germline ends came to 10 bases. CDR3 length: 13 residues. Looked up from germline, CDR1 is SGHRS and CDR2 is YFSETQ. The CDR3 DNA reads TGCGCCAGCAGCCTCCTCCCCCCCTACGAGCAGTACTTC. Its protein product is CASSLLPPYEQYF.

The chain carries TRBV18 and TRBJ2-7; D possibly matches TRBD1 or TRBD2 (5 bases each). The germline V and J ends were trimmed by 3 bases and 5 bases, with 11 bases remaining between them. From germline, CDR1 is KGHSH and CDR2 LQKENI. The CDR3 loop spans 13 amino acids. The CDR3 DNA reads TGTGCCAGCTCACCGGGGGTAGCCAACGAGCAGTACTTC. Protein sequence: CASSPGVANEQYF.

CDR3 in DNA: TGTGCCAGCAGCTATTCGCCAGACGCCACCTATGGCTACACCTTC. Amino acid sequence: CASSYSPDATYGYTF. This rearrangement joins TRBV7-9 to TRBJ1-2; D remains unclear. Germline lookup yields CDR1 SEHNR and CDR2 FQNEAQ (reference sequence). This CDR3 is 15 amino acids long. The germline V and J ends were trimmed by 4 bases and 4 bases, with 16 bases remaining between them.

The chain is built from TRBV6-5 and TRBJ2-1; 10 nucleotides agree with TRBD1. The CDR3 extends over 15 amino acids. V was clipped by 2 bases and J by 7 bases; unmatched bases: 5. CDR1 and CDR2 (germline): MNHEY, SVGAGI. For the CDR3, the DNA is TGTGCCAGCAGTTACAGGGGGACAGGGGTTAATGAGCAGTTCTTC. Protein sequence: CASSYRGTGVNEQFF.